These 17 T cell receptor beta chains originate from one sample sequenced in a study of identical twins. TCRdb reprocessed the 5' RACE reads via MiXCR and lists one record per CDR3 protein. The data show about 530,000 distinct CDR3 sequences, with around 24% seen just once and about 0.48% held by the top ten. These data are also associated with another study on yellow fever vaccine responses in identical twins.

Material: CD4+ T cells sorted from blood. These receptors were obtained from a woman under 30 in good health.

A few counts support this clonotype. V is TRBV5-1 and J is TRBJ2-5; 9 positions agree with TRBD1. V lost 0 bases to trimming and J lost 5 bases; unmatched junction nucleotides: 11. This CDR3 is built from 17 residues. Germline lookup yields CDR1 SGHRS and CDR2 YFSETQ. CDR3 DNA sequence: TGCGCCAGCAGCTTGGGTGGTTCCACAGGGGGCATCGAGACCCAGTACTTC. This codes for CASSLGGSTGGIETQYF.

In DNA, the CDR3 is TGTGCCAGCAGATATGGGGATCAGCCCCAGCATTTT. Its translation is CASRYGDQPQHF. V is TRBV12-3 or TRBV12-4 and J is TRBJ1-5, with no clear D. The V gene lost 6 bases and the J gene lost 5 bases, with 8 bases spanning the gap. CDR3 length: 12 amino acids.

This chain connects TRBV5-5 to TRBJ1-5, with unresolved D. Trimming shortened V by 4 bases and J by 0 bases, and 8 bases separated the two germline ends. The CDR3 sequence is 14 residues long. Germline assignment: CDR1 SGHKS and CDR2 YYEKEE (reference sequence). In DNA form, the CDR3 reads TGTGCCAGCAGCGCCTCGTTTAGCAATCAGCCCCAGCATTTT. Translating gives CASSASFSNQPQHF.

The chain has TRBV12-3 or TRBV12-4 and TRBJ2-7, with D maybe TRBD1 (5 bases). Trimming removed 2 bases from V and 2 bases from J, with 10 bases in between. There are 14 residues in the CDR3. CDR3 loop: CASSLRQKAYEQYF. As DNA, the CDR3 is TGTGCCAGCAGTTTACGACAGAAAGCCTACGAGCAGTACTTC.

The chain links TRBV11-1 to TRBJ2-6; 8 nucleotides align to TRBD1. The CDR3 loop spans 18 amino acids. In germline, CDR1 is SGHAT, CDR2 FQDESV (reference sequence). With V trimmed by 5 bases and J by 0 bases, 9 bases remained unmatched. The DNA of the CDR3 is TGTGCCAGCAGCCGACGGACAGGGACCAGCTCTGGGGCCAACGTCCTGACTTTC. Protein: CASSRRTGTSSGANVLTF.

In this sample, this clonotype turned up a few times. J is TRBJ2-2 and V is TRBV10-3; D is unresolved. Germline V gives CDR1 ENHRY, CDR2 SYGVKD. This CDR3 comprises 15 residues. V lost 3 bases to trimming and J lost 5 bases, with 13 bases between them. CDR3 region: CAISDPTGGTGELFF. The CDR3 DNA reads TGTGCCATCAGTGACCCTACCGGTGGGACCGGGGAGCTGTTTTTT.

The rearrangement links TRBV10-3 to TRBJ2-7, with TRBD2 matching 11 bases. Germline V gene lookup returns CDR1 ENHRY and CDR2 SYGVKD. CDR3 length equals 13 residues. The J segment lost 7 bases and the V segment lost 9 bases, leaving 8 bases of the junction unmatched. In DNA, the CDR3 is TGTGCCATTACTAGCGGGAGTGCTAGGGAGCAGTACTTC. Its protein is CAITSGSAREQYF.

This clonotype showed up just a few times. The chain is built from TRBV5-1 and TRBJ2-3; D may be TRBD1 (6 bases). The CDR3 sequence is 15 residues long. The germline V and J ends were trimmed by 1 base and 2 bases, with 11 bases remaining between them. Per germline, CDR1 SGHRS and CDR2 YFSETQ. The CDR3 sequence is CASSLQDSSTDTQYF. In nucleotides, the CDR3 is TGCGCCAGCAGCTTGCAGGACAGTTCCACAGATACGCAGTATTTT.

The chain recombines TRBV12-3 or TRBV12-4 with TRBJ2-3; D possibly matches TRBD1 or TRBD2 (6 bases each). The CDR3 is made up of 18 amino acids. Trimming stripped 11 bases from V and 4 bases from J, with 31 bases between. CDR3 protein: CAFSLGHSTTGTSDTQYF. Written as DNA, the CDR3 is TGTGCCTTCAGTCTCGGACACTCCACTACAGGGACTTCAGATACGCAGTATTTT.

This chain uses TRBV7-9 with TRBJ2-3; a possible D gene is TRBD1 (6 bases). Per germline, CDR1 SEHNR and CDR2 FQNEAQ (reference sequence). The CDR3 spans 15 residues. Trimming took off 5 bases at V and 2 bases at J, with 14 bases between the two ends. As DNA, the CDR3 is TGTGCCAGCAGCCCGCGACCAGGGGACACAGATACGCAGTATTTT. It yields the protein CASSPRPGDTDTQYF. Full variable domain (remainder filled in from reference TRBV7-9 and TRBJ2-3): DTGVSQNPRHKITKRGQNVTFRCDPISEHNRLYWYRQTLGQGPEFLTYFQNEAQLEKSRLLSDRFSAERPKGSFSTLEIQRTEQGDSAMYLCASSPRPGDTDTQYFGPGTRLTVL.

A few counts support this clonotype. The rearrangement joins TRBV6-6 to TRBJ2-7; 10 bases align to TRBD2. With V trimmed by 5 bases and J by 3 bases, 1 base remained unmatched. CDR1 is MNHNY, CDR2 SVGAGI, per germline (reference sequence). This CDR3 is 13 amino acids long. In DNA, the CDR3 is TGTGCCAGCAGTCGGACTAGCGGCTACGAGCAGTACTTC. Translated: CASSRTSGYEQYF.

The chain employs TRBV7-3 and TRBJ2-1; 11 bases map to TRBD2. The CDR3 length is 15 residues. Germline V CDR1 and CDR2: SGHTA, FQGTGA. Trimming removed 5 bases from V and 11 bases from J; junction bases left unmatched: 11. CDR3 protein: CASSEPGLAVQKQFF. CDR3 nucleotide sequence: TGTGCCAGCAGCGAACCGGGACTAGCGGTTCAAAAGCAGTTCTTC.

This clonotype was counted at least ten times. One end of the junction fails to match germline, which may point to a read error. This sequence joins TRBV5-1 and TRBJ2-1, with 10 bases fitting TRBD1. The CDR3 contains 15 residues. CDR1 is SGHRS and CDR2 is YFSETQ in the germline V gene. CDR3 nucleotides: TGTGCCAGCAGTTTAGGGACAGGGGTCTACAATGAGCAGTTCTTC. It encodes CASSLGTGVYNEQFF.

The V and J genes are TRBV3-1 and TRBJ2-1, with D tentatively TRBD1 (6 bases). Germline CDR1 and CDR2: LGHDT and YNNKEL (reference sequence). The V end lost 6 bases, the J end lost 5 bases, and 14 bases lay between the germline ends. The CDR3 extends over 14 amino acids. The CDR3 here is CASRQQGKNNEQFF. The CDR3 bases are TGTGCCAGCAGACAACAGGGAAAGAACAATGAGCAGTTCTTC.

This clonotype came up a few times. The rearrangement links TRBV20-1 to TRBJ1-1; no reliable D call. The CDR3 has 12 amino acids. The V end was cut by 3 bases, the J end by 3 bases, with 8 bases between. The germline V gene encodes CDR1 DFQATT and CDR2 SNEGSKA (reference sequence). Written as DNA, the CDR3 is TGCAGTGCTAGCAAAGGGTACACTGAAGCTTTCTTT. It yields the protein CSASKGYTEAFF.

This clonotype was seen at least ten times. The chain uses TRBV24-1 and TRBJ2-1, with D hard to call. Per germline, CDR1 KGHDR and CDR2 SFDVKD. The CDR3 length is 15 residues. V was cut by 4 bases and J by 8 bases, with 17 bases left in between. The CDR3 spells CATSDILLQKDEQFF. Written as DNA, the CDR3 is TGTGCCACCAGTGACATACTCCTCCAAAAGGATGAGCAGTTCTTC.

This clonotype was recorded a few times. The DNA of the CDR3 is TGCGCCAGCAGCTTGCGGGGGCTATTAGCCAAAAACATTCAGTACTTC. It yields the protein CASSLRGLLAKNIQYF. This chain uses TRBV5-1 with TRBJ2-4; D is tentatively TRBD1 or TRBD2 (6 bases each). Looked up from germline, CDR1 is SGHRS and CDR2 is YFSETQ. CDR3 length: 16 amino acids. V was clipped by 1 base and J by 0 bases, with 11 bases between them.